One sample yielded the 3 T cell receptor beta chains listed below, sequenced in a study of blood T cell repertoires in COVID-19. Here immunoSEQ multiplex PCR was the method, and the copy in TCRdb shows in-frame clones only, minus some. The repertoire holds about 260,000 clones, with 80% to 90% as singletons. Input material: peripheral blood. The receptors were sampled from a woman between 35 and 50 years old who had recovered from COVID-19.

CDR3 bases: TGTGCCAGTAGTACAGGGCCGCGAGAGACCCAGTACTTC. Its protein is CASSTGPRETQYF. The chain employs TRBV19 and TRBJ2-5, with a tentative D call TRBD1 (5 bases). CDR3 length equals 13 residues. V was trimmed by 4 bases and J by 4 bases, leaving 10 bases between them. The V gene's germline CDR1 is LNHDA and CDR2 SQIVND (reference sequence).

A remark on this clone: Different DNA sequences within this sample yield the same CDR3. The J gene is TRBJ2-5, the V gene TRBV7-2; 9 bases are shared with TRBD2. Germline lookup yields CDR1 SGHTA and CDR2 FQGNSA. The CDR3 length is 14 residues. The V segment lost 4 bases and the J segment 5 bases; nucleotides outside the gene matches: 5. The CDR3 here is CASSSGLARETQYF. CDR3 DNA: TGTGCCAGCAGCTCTGGACTAGCGCGGGAGACCCAGTACTTC.

This chain joins TRBV4-3 and TRBJ2-1; 8 bases match TRBD2. The CDR3 runs to 11 residues. CDR1 and CDR2 from the germline V gene are LGHNA and YSLEER. V shed 5 bases, J shed 15 bases, and the junction held 6 bases outside the gene matches. The CDR3 loop is CASSSGLARFF. In DNA form, the CDR3 reads TGCGCCAGCAGCTCAGGACTAGCTCGGTTCTTC.